This T cell receptor (beta chain) was found in a study of blood T cell repertoires in COVID-19. Whole-study context: The study drew acute and convalescent COVID-19 samples from the United States, Italy and Spain.

The CDR3 covers 12 residues. V was shortened by 2 bases and J by 7 bases, with 6 bases between the two germline ends. Germline V gene lookup returns CDR1 SNHLY and CDR2 FYNNEI. Libraries were prepared by immunoSEQ multiplex PCR; TCRdb keeps only in-frame clonotypes and omits some of them. The data contain about 59,000 clones, more than 60% of them seen just once; the ten biggest clones take up around 18%. Sequencing was carried out using peripheral blood. This chain uses TRBV2 with TRBJ2-1; unclear D gene. The sequence came from a woman aged 50 to 65 with active or convalescent COVID-19. DNA of the CDR3: TGTGCCAGCAGTGAACCCGTAAATGAGCAGTTCTTC. Translating it yields CASSEPVNEQFF.